This TCR beta chain stems from a study of vaccination effects on CD4 cells after COVID-19. Study results and caveats: Late in the post-vaccination period, infection-induced and vaccine-induced clones underwent marked clonal contraction. Nearly all vaccine-induced clones in healthy recipients recognized only SARS-CoV-2.

After expansion with viral peptide pools in the ViraFEST assay, antigen-specific CD4+ T cells were sequenced. Researchers isolated CD4+ T cells once ten to eleven days of culture had elapsed. Participants completed two doses of the BNT162b2 or mRNA-1273 vaccine. About this clone: Its matching antigen is unknown.

V lost 4 bases and J lost 8, with 17 bases in between. The CDR3 length is 14 residues. Germline V gene sequence: CDR1 SNHLY, CDR2 FYNNEI. This table comes from immunoSEQ multiplex PCR, and its TCRdb copy is limited to in-frame clones, with some not included. The sample lists about 24,000 clones; roughly four fifths were seen once. The chain couples TRBV2 to TRBJ1-2, with D possibly being TRBD1 (5 bases). This clonotype originated in a human donor who received a COVID-19 vaccine. Some clones in this sample may be carry-over from other donors' samples. Sequences were derived from CD4+ T cells from PBMCs cultured with SARS-CoV-2 spike peptides, sampled after COVID-19 vaccination. The DNA for the CDR3 is TGTGCCAGCAGTGGATCTGGGACTACTGGGGGCTACACCTTC. Translated: CASSGSGTTGGYTF.